These 14 T cell receptor beta chains share one sample of origin, sequenced in a study of circulating tumor DNA in untreated peripheral T-cell lymphoma. Data came from immunoSEQ multiplex PCR; TCRdb stores just in-frame clones and leaves some out. The table has approximately 2,000 clones, about 88% seen once. Sequencing was done on a sample of cell-free DNA from blood serum. These receptors were obtained from a human donor with peripheral T-cell lymphoma.

CDR3 sequence: CASSLRTESSYNSPLHF. CDR3 DNA: TGTGCCAGCAGCCTCCGGACAGAGAGCTCCTATAATTCACCCCTCCACTTT. The chain couples TRBV5-5 to TRBJ1-6, with D possibly TRBD1 on 6 matching bases. The length of the CDR3 is 17 residues. V lost 4 bases to trimming and J lost 0 bases, with 14 bases between them. In germline, CDR1 is SGHKS, CDR2 YYEKEE (reference sequence).

The chain is built from TRBV5-8 and TRBJ1-5; TRBD1 is a possible D gene (5 bases). The V end was cut by 6 bases, the J end by 0 bases, with 13 bases between. Germline-derived CDR1 and CDR2 are SGHTS and YDEGEE. The CDR3 consists of 15 residues. In DNA form, the CDR3 reads TGTGCCAGCACGCGGCTCAGGGCTAGCAATCAGCCCCAGCATTTT. Its translation is CASTRLRASNQPQHF.

The CDR3 loop is CASRGTGDEKLFF. As DNA, the CDR3 is TGCGCCAGCAGAGGGACAGGGGATGAAAAACTGTTTTTT. The chain has TRBV5-1 and TRBJ1-4, with 10 bases lining up with TRBD1. The junction had 1 base not matched to a gene; V was cut back by 5 bases and J by 6 bases. The germline gives CDR1 SGHRS, CDR2 YFSETQ. CDR3 length equals 13 residues.

The V and J genes are TRBV6-1 and TRBJ1-5; D is uncertain. CDR3 length: 15 amino acids. The V gene lost 7 bases and the J gene lost 3 bases, with 16 bases spanning the gap. CDR1 MNHNS and CDR2 SASEGT come from the germline V gene. This CDR3 reads CASKEVTGINQPQHF. The CDR3 DNA reads as TGTGCCAGCAAGGAAGTTACGGGGATCAATCAGCCCCAGCATTTT.

This chain links TRBV15 with TRBJ2-1; weak D call: TRBD2 (6 bases). This CDR3 contains 17 residues. V was shortened by 3 bases and J by 6 bases, with 21 bases between the two germline ends. CDR1 and CDR2 from the germline V gene are LNHNV and YYDKDF (reference sequence). The CDR3 reads CATSRVRKGTPGNEQFF. In nucleotides, the CDR3 is TGTGCCACCAGCAGGGTTCGAAAAGGGACTCCAGGCAATGAGCAGTTCTTC.

The chain has TRBV18 and TRBJ2-7; maybe TRBD1 (6 bases). The CDR3 extends over 14 amino acids. Trimming shortened V by 1 base and J by 5 bases, and 12 bases separated the two germline ends. Germline V CDR1 and CDR2: KGHSH, LQKENI. CDR3 loop: CASSPLPDRNEQYF. CDR3 sequence (DNA): TGTGCCAGCTCACCACTGCCCGACAGGAACGAGCAGTACTTC.

V and J are TRBV20-1 and TRBJ1-2; no firm D call. Germline assignment: CDR1 DFQATT and CDR2 SNEGSKA (reference sequence). The CDR3 is 9 residues long. V lost 6 bases and J lost 8, with 7 bases in between. CDR3 in DNA: TGCAGTGCCGGTCGAGGCTACACCTTC. Its translation is CSAGRGYTF.

The chain links TRBV7-8 to TRBJ1-2; the D gene is possibly TRBD1 (5 bases). Per germline, CDR1 SGHVS and CDR2 FQNEAQ. The CDR3 totals 15 residues. V was cut by 4 bases and J by 4 bases, with 16 bases left in between. The CDR3: CASSWDGEGTYGYTF. CDR3 coding DNA: TGTGCCAGCAGCTGGGACGGGGAGGGTACCTATGGCTACACCTTC.

The chain combines TRBV2 with TRBJ2-7, with unresolved D. The CDR3 extends over 17 amino acids. In germline, CDR1 is SNHLY, CDR2 FYNNEI. V dropped 7 bases and J dropped 0 bases, with 22 bases sitting between them. The CDR3: CASTRLSAERSSYEQYF. The CDR3 DNA reads as TGTGCCAGCACGAGACTCTCCGCCGAAAGAAGCTCCTACGAGCAGTACTTC.

The genes are TRBV5-1 and TRBJ1-4; a possible D gene is TRBD1 (6 bases). Germline values: CDR1 SGHRS, CDR2 YFSETQ. The V gene lost 0 bases and the J gene lost 8 bases, with 11 bases spanning the gap. The CDR3 runs 14 residues. The DNA for the CDR3 is TGCGCCAGCAGCTTGGCCGGGACAAACGAAAAACTGTTTTTT. It codes for CASSLAGTNEKLFF.

The chain is built from TRBV7-2 and TRBJ2-7; D unresolved. Trimming cost V 3 bases and J 0 bases, with 9 bases left between them. The CDR3 runs to 14 residues. CDR1 and CDR2 from the germline V gene are SGHTA and FQGNSA. In DNA form, the CDR3 reads TGTGCCAGCAGCTTTCTTAGCAGCTCCTACGAGCAGTACTTC. Translated, it gives CASSFLSSSYEQYF.

J is TRBJ2-2 and V is TRBV5-1; D possibly corresponds to TRBD1 (6 bases). Trimming shortened V by 2 bases and J by 1 base, and 21 bases separated the two germline ends. The length of the CDR3 is 19 residues. Looked up from germline, CDR1 is SGHRS and CDR2 is YFSETQ. Here the CDR3 reads CASSFSTTYTGKNTGELFF. CDR3 coding DNA: TGCGCCAGCAGCTTTTCAACGACCTACACAGGGAAGAACACCGGGGAGCTGTTTTTT.

This rearrangement joins TRBV7-8 to TRBJ1-1, with D possibly TRBD1 on 6 matching bases. The CDR3 consists of 15 residues. The germline V gene encodes CDR1 SGHVS and CDR2 FQNEAQ. The V end was cut by 1 base, the J end by 3 bases, with 12 bases between. CDR3 sequence: CASSLEVAGDTEAFF. Written as DNA, the CDR3 is TGTGCCAGCAGCTTAGAAGTGGCAGGGGACACTGAAGCTTTCTTT. Full variable domain (rest looked up from reference TRBV7-8 and TRBJ1-1): GAGVSQSPRYKVAKRGQDVALRCDPISGHVSLFWYQQALGQGPEFLTYFQNEAQLDKSGLPSDRFFAERPEGSVSTLKIQRTQQEDSAVYLCASSLEVAGDTEAFFGQGTRLTVV.

V is TRBV28 and J is TRBJ2-1, with 8 bases aligning to TRBD2. The CDR3 has 17 residues. Per the germline V gene, CDR1 is MDHEN and CDR2 is SYDVKM. V lost 5 bases and J lost 0; bases outside the gene matches: 9. This CDR3 is CASSPVVAGYSYNEQFF. CDR3 sequence (DNA): TGTGCCAGCAGTCCAGTAGTAGCGGGGTACTCCTACAATGAGCAGTTCTTC. The variable domain in full, with the rest retrieved from reference TRBV28 and TRBJ2-1, is DVKVTQSSRYLVKRTGEKVFLECVQDMDHENMFWYRQDPGLGLRLIYFSYDVKMKEKGDIPEGYSVSREKKERFSLILESASTNQTSMYLCASSPVVAGYSYNEQFFGPGTRLTVL.